This TCR beta chain derives from a study of shared clonotypes between healthy human individuals (TCRdb year 2020). In the study overall: A few men and two women, aged 18 to 49 years, made up the cohort. To estimate repertoire size and how much clonotype sharing occurs between individuals, the study deeply sequenced the blood TCR repertoires of several healthy adults. Libraries were prepared and TCR repertoires were sequenced by different laboratories using diverse techniques, in order to increase sequencing depth and limit assay-specific biases. Leukapheresis yielded between about 0.94 and 9 billion PBMCs per donor. For each donor, CD4 naive and CD4 memory were each given three plates, CD8 naive was given two plates, and CD8 memory was given one plate. General study outcomes and caveats: Clonotypes shared by all four sorted-subset donors showed higher generation probabilities than non-shared clonotypes. Naive subsets generally had larger estimated clonotype richness than memory subsets. When several donors were compared, the shared fraction of clonotypes was about 5% for naive CD4, approximately 3.3% for naive CD8, more than 2% for memory CD4, and around 0.37% for memory CD8. Sampling was restricted to blood, and TCR repertoires in tissue are likely to differ from TCR repertoires in blood. Pairwise subsampling indicated that sequencing depth was expected to affect the degree of clonotype sharing among donors. Incomplete sequencing was indicated by rarefaction of sorted-subset datasets, despite the large sequencing depth. The small number of donors limited the genetic and exposure-history diversity represented.

The donors were healthy, HIV-negative adults who had no recently reported acute infections or vaccinations. Every donor was a Caucasian adult living in Nashville, Tennessee, USA. CD4+ T cells were enriched through magnetic negative selection, after which naive cells were positively selected on CD45RA and the remaining negative fraction served as the memory subset. After blood collection by leukapheresis, PBMCs were isolated using Ficoll-Histopaque density gradient centrifugation and then cryopreserved in the vapor phase of liquid nitrogen. Analytical flow cytometry was used to check the purity and quantity of each magnetically sorted T cell population. From each sorted fraction, genomic DNA was isolated and quantified by UV absorbance on a Nanodrop 2000c. A word on this clone: This clone's antigen is unknown. No clone much larger than this one lies a single base away; base qualities are absent. This same CDR3 is encoded by further DNA sequences in the sample.

The CDR3, from cysteine to phenylalanine, totals 15 residues. Only CDR3 DNA remains: 45 bases, in frame from the first base. The junction shows trimming of 3 bases on V and 0 bases on J, plus 9 bases between the germline ends. CDR1 and CDR2 are read off the germline V gene (reference sequence) as LNHDA and SQIVND. TCR CDR3 regions were amplified from genomic DNA by multiplex PCR using the deep immunoSEQ assay. Extracted genomic DNA from each cell subset was distributed evenly across all wells of several immunoSEQ 96-well plates, and each plate was treated as a replicate. Each replicate PCR for sorted subsets received about 210 ng genomic DNA, equal to about 30,000 T cell genomes. The purified libraries were quantified using a Qubit 3.0 fluorometer, sized with a Bioanalyzer 2100, and then quantified again using the KAPA Library Quantification kit. Every immunoSEQ 96-well plate was sequenced on a separate single-read 150-cycle Illumina NextSeq 550 flow cell. Under the source paper's analysis protocol: Because only junctional sequences without quality scores were contained in the immunoSEQ output, filtering matching that applied to full-length reads could not be performed. To assign V/J genes and CDR3, sequences were annotated using PyIR, a Python wrapper for IgBLAST v1.9, with IMGT germline references. Reads were filtered out if the reads had weak V/J assignments (E-value above 1e-6), no CDR3, stop codons, out-of-frame junctions, or ambiguous translated residues. V3J clonotypes were defined as sequences sharing an identical inferred V gene, J gene, and CDR3 amino acid sequence. The percentage overlap between two repertoires was calculated by dividing the number of shared unique clonotypes by the size of the smaller repertoire. Three approaches were used to assess repertoire richness: RTK rarefaction, the Chao1 estimator, and Recon v2.1 estimates of unobserved clonotypes. For all TCRbeta clonotypes obtained by the gDNA method from a few donors, generation probabilities were computed with OLGA. What TCRdb holds here is the immuneACCESS table cut down to in-frame rearrangements. Part of the clones is not present; checked against another copy, under half of the missing clones reflect an unresolved V gene, and the others are unexplained. D and trimming were read from the DNA, whereas the V and J calls and clone size are those reported in that table. The sample table holds over a million clones, of which 70% to 80% were seen once. The ten largest clonotypes hold nearly 1.5% of the sample.

Material: memory CD4+ T cells sorted from blood. The cell subset or site label on this specimen signifies: CD45RA-negative fraction. This clonotype originated in a man younger than 35 in good health. The chain is made from TRBV19 and TRBJ1-5; D gene: possibly TRBD1, on 6 matching bases. The DNA sequence is as follows: TGTGCCAGTAGTATTGACAGGAGTAGCAATCAGCCCCAGCATTTT. Translated, it reads CASSIDRSSNQPQHF.